This TCR beta chain stems from a study of T cell responses to AZD1222 COVID-19 vaccine. Some clones are missing from TCRdb's copy, which holds only in-frame ones; the method was immunoSEQ multiplex PCR. The sample holds some 150,000 clones, around nine tenths seen once. With regard to this clone: Its antigen is currently unknown. The same CDR3 arises from other DNA sequences in this sample as well.

Study-level results: Nearly half of the spike-specific TCRs reportedly recognize variant regions that carry no mutations. White British ancestry dominated among donors, who included more females, and clonal diversity was possibly underestimated.

Germline assignment: CDR1 MNHEY and CDR2 SVGAGI. This CDR3 has 13 residues. The V segment lost 6 bases and the J segment 4 bases; nucleotides outside the gene matches: 2. This material consisted of peripheral blood, taken on day 0 of AZD1222 vaccination. The TCR was taken from an adult in good health. The chain combines TRBV6-5 with TRBJ1-1; 10 positions agree with TRBD1. The CDR3 coding sequence is TGTGCCAGCAGGCGGACAGGGGGCACTGAAGCTTTCTTT. Its translation: CASRRTGGTEAFF.